A single sample gave rise to the 23 T cell receptor beta chains below, sequenced in a study of untreated major depressive disorder. TCRdb's table, derived via immunoSEQ multiplex PCR, lists solely in-frame clones and lacks some. The sample holds about 21,000 clones, roughly 91% seen once. Sequenced input: CD4+ T cells from PBMCs. These receptors were taken from a middle-aged woman in good health.

The chain has TRBV13 and TRBJ2-5; the D gene could be TRBD1 or TRBD2 (5 bases each). V shed 2 bases and J shed 1 base, with 11 bases lying between them. CDR3 length: 15 amino acids. CDR1 PRHDT and CDR2 FYEKMQ come from the germline V gene (reference sequence). The CDR3 nucleotides are TGTGCCAGCAGCTTACAGGGACCTTCCCAAGAGACCCAGTACTTC. This gives the protein CASSLQGPSQETQYF. The full variable domain, with the rest looked up from reference TRBV13 and TRBJ2-5, is AAGVIQSPRHLIKEKRETATLKCYPIPRHDTVYWYQQGPGQDPQFLISFYEKMQSDKGSIPDRFSAQQFSDYHSELNMSSLELGDSALYFCASSLQGPSQETQYFGPGTRLLVL.

The chain couples TRBV28 to TRBJ2-7; TRBD1 matches at 7 bases. CDR3 length: 13 residues. Germline V lookup: CDR1 MDHEN, CDR2 SYDVKM. The V and J ends lost 3 bases and 5 bases, in that order; junction bases with no gene match: 4. The CDR3 reads CASSLTGLDEQYV. In DNA, the CDR3 is TGTGCCAGCAGTTTGACAGGGCTTGACGAGCAGTACGTC.

This sequence joins TRBV11-2 and TRBJ2-5; a possible D gene is TRBD2 (7 bases). The CDR3 loop spans 14 amino acids. V was pared by 4 bases and J by 4 bases, with 13 bases between. Germline V CDR1 and CDR2: SGHAT, FQNNGV. CDR3 protein: CASSSWEGGETQYF. CDR3 DNA sequence: TGTGCCAGCAGCTCCTGGGAGGGGGGAGAGACCCAGTACTTC.

The chain couples TRBV18 to TRBJ2-7; 9 bases map to TRBD1. Germline trimming cut 3 bases from V and 3 bases from J; bases unmatched to any gene: 12. The CDR3 contains 17 residues. The V gene's germline CDR1 is KGHSH and CDR2 LQKENI. The CDR3, as DNA: TGTGCCAGCTCACCGCAATCTCCGGGACAGGGACGCTACGAGCAGTACGTC. It translates to CASSPQSPGQGRYEQYV.

This chain joins TRBV11-2 and TRBJ2-7; 11 bases align to TRBD2. CDR3 length equals 20 residues. V dropped 0 bases and J dropped 3; count of bases not matched to a gene: 16. CDR1 and CDR2 from the germline V gene are SGHAT and FQNNGV. CDR3 DNA: TGTGCCAGCAGCTTAGATCCTTTTATTGGACTAGCGGGTCAGAGCTACGAGCAGTACTTC. Protein: CASSLDPFIGLAGQSYEQYF.

The rearrangement links TRBV19 to TRBJ1-3, with D perhaps matching TRBD1 (6 bases). CDR1 is LNHDA, CDR2 SQIVND, per germline (reference sequence). CDR3 length: 16 residues. Trimming removed 5 bases from V and 2 bases from J, with 16 bases in between. CDR3 nucleotide sequence: TGTGCCAGTAGTTCGACGGGACACACCGCTGGAAACACCATATATTTT. As protein: CASSSTGHTAGNTIYF.

This clone was counted once. This chain connects TRBV6-6 to TRBJ1-2, with D perhaps matching TRBD1 (5 bases). This CDR3 is 12 amino acids long. Trimming removed 6 bases at V and 6 bases at J, with 11 bases between. Germline V gene lookup returns CDR1 MNHNY and CDR2 SVGAGI (reference sequence). Written as DNA, the CDR3 is TGTGCCAGCAGGGGGGGGTTCGATGGCTACACCTTC. It encodes CASRGGFDGYTF.

The rearrangement joins TRBV5-8 to TRBJ1-5; D unresolved. The germline V and J ends were trimmed by 0 bases and 4 bases, with 11 bases remaining between them. Germline V gene sequence: CDR1 SGHTS, CDR2 YDEGEE. The length of the CDR3 is 15 residues. This CDR3 reads CASSLEGAGNQPQHF. As DNA, the CDR3 is TGTGCCAGCAGCTTGGAGGGAGCGGGGAATCAGCCCCAGCATTTT.

This chain joins TRBV4-2 and TRBJ1-1; perhaps TRBD1 as D (5 bases). The CDR3 is 15 amino acids. V was shortened by 3 bases and J by 3 bases, with 14 bases between the two germline ends. The germline V gene has CDR1 LGHNA and CDR2 YNFKEQ. The CDR3 nucleotides are TGTGCCAGCAGCCAGGGGTCGGGGACCGACACTGAAGCTTTCTTT. Amino acids: CASSQGSGTDTEAFF.

This clone has only one observation. This sequence joins TRBV7-2 and TRBJ2-5; TRBD1 matches at 9 bases. The germline V gene encodes CDR1 SGHTA and CDR2 FQGNSA. Unmatched junction bases numbered 8, after V lost 5 bases and J lost 7 bases. The CDR3 has 14 residues. For the CDR3, the DNA is TGTGCCAGCAGCAGGACAGGGGACATAAGGACCCAGTACTTC. Its translation: CASSRTGDIRTQYF.

The CDR3 region has the DNA TGTGCCAGCAGCCTCGGACTAGCTCAAAACATTCAGTACTTC. Amino acids: CASSLGLAQNIQYF. The gene calls are TRBV5-4 and TRBJ2-4; 8 bases match TRBD2. V lost 4 bases, J lost 5 bases, and 5 bases stayed unmatched. CDR1 and CDR2 from the germline V gene are SGHNT and YYREEE (reference sequence). The CDR3 length is 14 residues. The complete variable domain, with remaining parts taken from reference TRBV5-4 and TRBJ2-4, reads ETGVTQSPTHLIKTRGQQVTLRCSSQSGHNTVSWYQQALGQGPQFIFQYYREEENGRGNFPPRFSGLQFPNYSSELNVNALELDDSALYLCASSLGLAQNIQYFGAGTRLSVL.

The chain links TRBV7-3 to TRBJ1-6; D is uncertain. CDR3 size: 15 residues. Trimming removed 3 bases from V and 7 bases from J, with 13 bases in between. CDR1 SGHTA and CDR2 FQGTGA come from the germline V gene. The CDR3 bases are TGTGCCAGCAGCTTGACCTCAGGAGCAAATTCACCCCTCCACTTT. Translating gives CASSLTSGANSPLHF.

In nucleotides, the CDR3 is TGTGCCAGCAGTTTGTATCAGCCCCAGCATTTT. Protein sequence: CASSLYQPQHF. J is TRBJ1-5 and V is TRBV28, with D unclear. The germline CDR1 and CDR2 sequences are MDHEN and SYDVKM. V lost 3 bases and J lost 5, with 2 bases in between. The CDR3 length is 11 residues.

The chain recombines TRBV27 with TRBJ2-3, with unresolved D. Germline V lookup: CDR1 MNHEY, CDR2 SMNVEV (reference sequence). This CDR3 region has 13 residues. V lost 7 bases to trimming and J lost 2 bases, with 10 bases between them. The CDR3 nucleotides are TGTGCCAGCACTAACTTCCACACAGATACGCAGTATTTT. This translates into CASTNFHTDTQYF.

The rearrangement joins TRBV7-9 to TRBJ2-3, with TRBD2 matching 10 bases. The CDR3 spans 19 residues. Germline trimming cut 2 bases from V and 6 bases from J; bases unmatched to any gene: 17. Germline CDR1 is SEHNR and CDR2 is FQNEAQ (reference sequence). The CDR3 loop reads CASSLNQRLSGRAVDTQYF. The CDR3 DNA reads TGTGCCAGCAGCTTAAATCAGCGTCTAAGCGGGAGGGCCGTTGATACGCAGTATTTT.

V and J are TRBV6-6 and TRBJ2-7, with 10 bases aligning to TRBD1. With V trimmed by 5 bases and J by 4 bases, 5 bases remained unmatched. Germline loops: CDR1 MNHNY, CDR2 SVGAGI (reference sequence). CDR3 size: 14 residues. The DNA for the CDR3 is TGTGCCAGCAGTCAGGGACAGGGGAGGTACGAGCAGTACTTC. Protein product: CASSQGQGRYEQYF.

The chain carries TRBV5-1 and TRBJ2-1; 14 nucleotides line up with TRBD2. This CDR3 is built from 15 residues. The V gene end was trimmed by 3 bases and the J gene end by 6 bases; junction bases not matched to a gene: 2. The V gene's germline CDR1 is SGHRS and CDR2 YFSETQ. CDR3 in DNA: TGCGCCAGCAGCTCGACTAGCGGGAGGGCCAATGAGCAGTTCTTC. This encodes CASSSTSGRANEQFF.

The genes are TRBV27 and TRBJ2-2; TRBD2 matches at 11 bases. The CDR3 is 19 amino acids. J lost 0 bases, V lost 5 bases, and 11 bases had no gene match. Germline V gene data show CDR1 as MNHEY and CDR2 as SMNVEV (reference sequence). The CDR3 sequence: CASSPRRTSGLTNTGELFF. In nucleotides, the CDR3 is TGTGCCAGCAGTCCCCGACGGACTAGCGGGCTTACGAACACCGGGGAGCTGTTTTTT.

The chain uses TRBV5-1 and TRBJ2-5; D remains ambiguous. Germline V CDR1 and CDR2: SGHRS, YFSETQ. The CDR3 has 15 amino acids. V was cut by 0 bases and J by 1 base, with 10 bases left in between. CDR3 coding DNA: TGCGCCAGCAGCTTGGCCAGCCCAAGCCAAGAGACCCAGTACTTC. This encodes CASSLASPSQETQYF.

V and J are TRBV28 and TRBJ2-5; 8 bases match TRBD2. Germline V gene sequence: CDR1 MDHEN, CDR2 SYDVKM. V trimming: 6 bases; J trimming: 4 bases; junction bases outside the gene matches: 10. CDR3 size: 15 residues. The CDR3 DNA sequence: TGTGCCAGCAGGACCCGGGAGCGGGAGCCAGAGACCCAGTACTTC. Translation: CASRTREREPETQYF.

V gene TRBV5-1 combines with J gene TRBJ2-7; possible D gene TRBD1, 6 bases. The V end was cut by 2 bases, the J end by 1 base, with 13 bases between. CDR3 size: 15 residues. The V gene's germline CDR1 is SGHRS and CDR2 YFSETQ. For the CDR3, the DNA is TGCGCCAGCAGCTTCACGGACAGTGCGTCCTACGAGCAGTACTTC. Its protein is CASSFTDSASYEQYF.

The rearrangement links TRBV2 to TRBJ1-6, with 10 bases identical to TRBD1. The CDR3 runs to 14 residues. CDR1 and CDR2 (germline): SNHLY, FYNNEI. The V and J ends lost 5 bases and 9 bases, in that order; junction bases with no gene match: 4. The CDR3 nucleotides read TGTGCCAGCAGTCCTGGGACAGGGGTTTCACCCCTCCACTTT. The encoded protein is CASSPGTGVSPLHF.

The chain couples TRBV6-5 to TRBJ1-4; D uncertain. Germline loops: CDR1 MNHEY, CDR2 SVGAGI. Trimming cost V 8 bases and J 8 bases, with 12 bases left between them. The CDR3 contains 12 residues. The CDR3 sequence is CASQVGPEKLFF. CDR3 nucleotides: TGTGCCAGCCAAGTAGGGCCAGAAAAACTGTTTTTT.